This T cell receptor (beta chain) was sequenced in a study of blood T cell repertoires in COVID-19. Study-level information: The study drew acute and convalescent COVID-19 samples from the United States, Italy and Spain. T cells, B-cell-depleted T cells, or PBMCs supplied cDNA or gDNA.

Per the study methods: Reference gene primers were amplified, and this amplification served to estimate nucleated cell counts. Assay: immunoSEQ multiplex PCR; the TCRdb copy retains only in-frame clones and omits some. For V, J and clone size, that table is used; D and trimming come from the DNA. Found here are about 320,000 clones, approximately 85% of them singletons; the top ten hold 7.2%. The clonotype was recovered from a human donor in a cohort sampled during active COVID-19. The sample consisted of peripheral blood.

CDR3 loop: CASSVALSGGSTDTQYF. CDR3 nucleotide sequence: TGTGCCAGCAGCGTAGCTCTAAGCGGTGGATCCACAGATACGCAGTATTTT. This chain joins TRBV9 and TRBJ2-3; D may be TRBD2 (5 bases). Germline V gene data show CDR1 as SGDLS and CDR2 as YYNGEE. Trimming removed 0 bases at V and 2 bases at J, with 16 bases between. The CDR3 covers 17 residues.